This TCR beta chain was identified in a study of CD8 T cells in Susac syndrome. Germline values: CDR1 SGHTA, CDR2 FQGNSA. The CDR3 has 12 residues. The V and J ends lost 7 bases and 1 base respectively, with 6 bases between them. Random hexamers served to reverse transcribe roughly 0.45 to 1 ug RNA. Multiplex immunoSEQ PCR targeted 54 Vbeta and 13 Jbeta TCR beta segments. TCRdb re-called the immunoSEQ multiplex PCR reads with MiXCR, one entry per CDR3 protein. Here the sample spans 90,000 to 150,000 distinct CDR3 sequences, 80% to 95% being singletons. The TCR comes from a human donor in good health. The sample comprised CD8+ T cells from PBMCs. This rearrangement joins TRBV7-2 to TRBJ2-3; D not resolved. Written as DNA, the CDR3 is TGTGCCAGCACTGCAGGCACAGATACGCAGTATTTT. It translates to CASTAGTDTQYF.